These 22 T cell receptor beta chains share one sample of origin, sequenced in a study of shared clonotypes between healthy human individuals. The data were produced by immunoSEQ multiplex PCR, yet TCRdb's version contains in-frame clones alone and is incomplete. The sample lists about 2.4 million clones; approximately 93% were seen once. Sequencing used naive CD4+ T cells from PBMCs. Specified subset: CD45RA+ positively selected. The receptors were sampled from a young man in good health. Some clones in this sample may be carry-over from other donors' samples.

The chain couples TRBV28 to TRBJ2-7, with D unresolved. The V end lost 6 bases, the J end lost 6 bases, and 15 bases lay between the germline ends. From germline, CDR1 is MDHEN and CDR2 SYDVKM. The CDR3 is 13 residues long. The CDR3 loop reads CASSRRPDSEQYF. In DNA form, the CDR3 reads TGTGCCAGCAGCCGCCGACCCGACTCCGAGCAGTACTTC. The whole variable domain, filled in from reference TRBV28 and TRBJ2-7, reads DVKVTQSSRYLVKRTGEKVFLECVQDMDHENMFWYRQDPGLGLRLIYFSYDVKMKEKGDIPEGYSVSREKKERFSLILESASTNQTSMYLCASSRRPDSEQYFGPGTRLTVT.

The chain carries TRBV2 and TRBJ1-5; D is unresolved. Germline loops: CDR1 SNHLY, CDR2 FYNNEI. The CDR3 contains 14 residues. The V gene lost 4 bases and the J gene lost 6 bases, with 13 bases spanning the gap. The DNA for the CDR3 is TGTGCCAGCAGTGCTGAGGAAGTGGGTCAGCCCCAGCATTTT. Protein sequence: CASSAEEVGQPQHF.

This sequence joins TRBV28 and TRBJ2-7; D might be TRBD1 or TRBD2, each matching 5 bases. The CDR3 totals 14 residues. V lost 5 bases, J lost 3 bases, and 14 bases lay in between. The germline V gene encodes CDR1 MDHEN and CDR2 SYDVKM. The CDR3 DNA sequence: TGTGCCAGCAGTATAGGACGGGGCTACTACGAGCAGTACTTC. Protein sequence: CASSIGRGYYEQYF.

CDR3 in amino acids: CASSESSGRSYEQYF. Written as DNA, the CDR3 is TGTGCCAGCAGTGAGTCGAGCGGGAGGTCCTACGAGCAGTACTTC. V gene TRBV2 combines with J gene TRBJ2-7; 9 nucleotides line up with TRBD2. Germline loops: CDR1 SNHLY, CDR2 FYNNEI. The CDR3 consists of 15 residues. After removal of 3 bases from V and 1 base from J, the junction contained 4 bases not matched to a gene. Using reference TRBV2 and TRBJ2-7 for the parts outside the CDR3, the full variable domain is EPEVTQTPSHQVTQMGQEVILRCVPISNHLYFYWYRQILGQKVEFLVSFYNNEISEKSEIFDDQFSVERPDGSNFTLKIRSTKLEDSAMYFCASSESSGRSYEQYFGPGTRLTVT.

The J gene is TRBJ2-2, the V gene TRBV5-1; D remains ambiguous. Per the germline V gene, CDR1 is SGHRS and CDR2 is YFSETQ. The germline V and J ends were trimmed by 3 bases and 6 bases, with 15 bases remaining between them. This CDR3 region has 15 residues. The CDR3 DNA reads TGCGCCAGCAGCTATCGGGCAGATTTAGCCGGGGAGCTGTTTTTT. Translating it yields CASSYRADLAGELFF. The full variable domain, in which reference TRBV5-1 and TRBJ2-2 provide the parts outside the CDR3, is KAGVTQTPRYLIKTRGQQVTLSCSPISGHRSVSWYQQTPGQGLQFLFEYFSETQRNKGNFPGRFSGRQFSNSRSEMNVSTLELGDSALYLCASSYRADLAGELFFGEGSRLTVL.

The chain carries TRBV5-6 and TRBJ1-2; 7 bases line up with TRBD1. In germline, CDR1 is SGHDT, CDR2 YYEEEE. J was trimmed by 4 bases and V by 7 bases; bases with no gene match: 4. There are 12 residues in the CDR3. CDR3 loop: CASGRGPYGYTF. CDR3 nucleotide sequence: TGTGCCAGCGGAAGGGGGCCCTATGGCTACACCTTC.

This clone was found a few times. The chain employs TRBV5-1 and TRBJ1-1; tentatively, D is TRBD1 (6 bases). V lost 4 bases, J lost 3 bases, and 19 bases lay in between. CDR1 is SGHRS and CDR2 is YFSETQ in the germline V gene. The CDR3 runs 16 residues. DNA of the CDR3: TGCGCCAGCAGCCCGGTTGGGGGCGAGGCTTACACTGAAGCTTTCTTT. The encoded protein is CASSPVGGEAYTEAFF.

This rearrangement joins TRBV28 to TRBJ2-7, with D perhaps given as TRBD1 or TRBD2 (6 bases each). Germline values: CDR1 MDHEN, CDR2 SYDVKM. The CDR3 spans 15 residues. The germline V and J ends were trimmed by 5 bases and 3 bases, with 17 bases remaining between them. CDR3 in amino acids: CASSEVRGPNYEQYF. In DNA form, the CDR3 reads TGTGCCAGCAGTGAGGTCCGGGGGCCTAACTACGAGCAGTACTTC.

V gene TRBV10-3 combines with J gene TRBJ2-5, with 10 bases that match TRBD2. The CDR3 is made up of 17 amino acids. CDR1 and CDR2 from the germline V gene are ENHRY and SYGVKD. V dropped 4 bases and J dropped 1; count of bases not matched to a gene: 9. The chain's CDR3 is CAISGGNSGRTQETQYF. CDR3 nucleotide sequence: TGTGCCATCAGTGGGGGGAATAGCGGGAGGACCCAAGAGACCCAGTACTTC.

V usage is TRBV2 and J usage is TRBJ1-2; D gene ambiguous. Trimming took 6 bases from V and 8 from J, leaving 16 bases between them. This CDR3 region has 13 residues. Germline V gene sequence: CDR1 SNHLY, CDR2 FYNNEI. CDR3 in amino acids: CASSPSSPAGYTF. Here the CDR3 DNA reads TGTGCCAGCAGCCCGTCATCGCCCGCCGGCTACACCTTC.

This sequence joins TRBV6-5 and TRBJ2-1, with 9 bases matching TRBD2. V trimming: 4 bases; J trimming: 8 bases; junction bases outside the gene matches: 12. Germline-derived CDR1 and CDR2 are MNHEY and SVGAGI. The CDR3 contains 16 residues. The CDR3 region has the DNA TGTGCCAGCAGTTCTCGCATAGCGGGAGAAATGTATGAGCAGTTCTTC. Its translation is CASSSRIAGEMYEQFF.

V is TRBV25-1 and J is TRBJ2-7; D is ambiguous. This CDR3 is built from 11 residues. CDR1 MGHDK and CDR2 SYGVNS come from the germline V gene. V lost 3 bases and J lost 5, with 5 bases in between. CDR3 loop: CASSDRDEQYF. The CDR3 region has the DNA TGTGCCAGCAGTGATCGCGACGAGCAGTACTTC.

The chain recombines TRBV6-5 with TRBJ1-5, with D hard to call. CDR3 size: 15 residues. V gave up 7 bases and J gave up 0 bases, with 13 bases separating them. Per the germline V gene, CDR1 is MNHEY and CDR2 is SVGAGI. In nucleotides, the CDR3 is TGTGCCAGCACCCTTGAGTACTATAGCAATCAGCCCCAGCATTTT. Translation gives CASTLEYYSNQPQHF.

The DNA for the CDR3 is TGTGCCAGCAGCAAACGACTAGCGGGAGGCACAGATACGCAGTATTTT. Translating gives CASSKRLAGGTDTQYF. This chain joins TRBV11-3 and TRBJ2-3; 12 bases match TRBD2. Germline V gene sequence: CDR1 SGHNT, CDR2 YENEEA. CDR3 length equals 16 residues. Trimming removed 5 bases from V and 1 base from J; junction bases left unmatched: 4.

CDR3 loop: CASSHNPGQGPLGSGYTF. The CDR3 bases are TGTGCCAGCTCACATAACCCGGGACAAGGCCCCCTTGGGAGTGGCTACACCTTC. The genes are TRBV18 and TRBJ1-2; D perhaps matches TRBD1 (6 bases). CDR1 and CDR2 from the germline V gene are KGHSH and LQKENI. Trimming removed 4 bases from V and 7 bases from J, with 28 bases in between. The CDR3 spans 18 residues.

V gene TRBV9 combines with J gene TRBJ2-3, with 12 positions matching TRBD2. CDR1 is SGDLS, CDR2 YYNGEE, per germline. CDR3 length equals 21 residues. V gave up 4 bases and J gave up 0 bases; unmatched junction bases: 18. Here the CDR3 reads CASSPQPRRLAGGFSTDTQYF. CDR3 bases: TGTGCCAGCAGCCCACAGCCCCGGAGGCTAGCGGGAGGGTTTAGCACAGATACGCAGTATTTT.

V and J are TRBV5-1 and TRBJ2-5; 8 positions agree with TRBD1. The germline CDR1 and CDR2 sequences are SGHRS and YFSETQ. The CDR3 is 14 amino acids. Unmatched junction bases numbered 5, after V lost 4 bases and J lost 3 bases. The CDR3 sequence is CASSVQGVEETQYF. For the CDR3, the DNA is TGCGCCAGCAGCGTACAGGGGGTCGAAGAGACCCAGTACTTC.

This clone was seen just once. The chain is built from TRBV30 and TRBJ1-2; no reliable D call. CDR1 GTSNPN and CDR2 SVGIG come from the germline V gene (reference sequence). CDR3 length: 13 amino acids. The germline V and J ends were trimmed by 5 bases and 7 bases, with 17 bases remaining between them. CDR3 coding DNA: TGTGCCTGGGTCCCCCCCCAGGCAGGTGGCTACACCTTC. Its translation is CAWVPPQAGGYTF.

V usage is TRBV6-1 and J usage is TRBJ2-1; no definite D call. The CDR3 is made up of 12 amino acids. CDR1 and CDR2 (germline): MNHNS, SASEGT. The V and J ends lost 6 bases and 8 bases respectively, with 11 bases between them. CDR3 loop: CASRRRIYEQFF. In DNA form, the CDR3 reads TGTGCCAGCAGGCGTAGAATCTATGAGCAGTTCTTC.

With regard to this clone: Other DNA sequences of this sample code for an identical CDR3. V and J are TRBV5-6 and TRBJ2-6; D uncertain. This CDR3 region has 13 residues. Germline-derived CDR1 and CDR2 are SGHDT and YYEEEE. Trimming pared 1 base from V and 2 bases from J, leaving 1 base between. CDR3 nucleotide sequence: TGTGCCAGCAGCTTGACTGGGGCCAACGTCCTGACTTTC. This codes for CASSLTGANVLTF.

The V gene is TRBV5-1, the J gene TRBJ2-2, with 10 bases lining up with TRBD2. The CDR3 runs 17 residues. Germline trimming cut 0 bases from V and 5 bases from J; bases unmatched to any gene: 7. Germline CDR1 and CDR2: SGHRS and YFSETQ. The CDR3 DNA is TGCGCCAGCAGCTTGGAGGCTAGCGGGAGATCTACCGGGGAGCTGTTTTTT. This encodes CASSLEASGRSTGELFF.

V is TRBV7-8 and J is TRBJ2-5, with D tentatively TRBD2 (5 bases). V was shortened by 4 bases and J by 5 bases, with 14 bases between the two germline ends. The CDR3 runs 14 residues. Germline CDR1 SGHVS, CDR2 FQNEAQ. The CDR3 DNA is TGTGCCAGCAGCTCGGCCCTCAGAGGGGAGACCCAGTACTTC. This sequence encodes CASSSALRGETQYF.